The clone carrying this T cell receptor (beta chain) was seen once. Its antigen is currently unknown. The PCR was carried out with 60 Vbeta primers and 13 Jbeta primers. This table comes from immunoSEQ multiplex PCR, and its TCRdb copy is limited to in-frame clones, with some not included. The sample has about 140,000 clones, roughly 80% seen once. This sample is part of a study of cytomegalovirus exposure and HLA in healthy donors. Study-level results: TCR beta V segments were, for the most part, productive about 87% or about 30% of the time in an earlier analysis. Most TCRs appeared rarely, but some public TCRs recurred in many donors. The study recorded 150 to 200 TCR beta chains that were cytomegalovirus-associated. It was assumed in the presence/absence analyses that sequencing depth was roughly uniform across donors.

Germline V gene lookup returns CDR1 LNHNV and CDR2 YYDKDF (reference sequence). After removal of 5 bases from V and 8 bases from J, the junction contained 4 bases not matched to a gene. The CDR3 contains 15 residues. The receptor was isolated from a woman aged 40-49 years in good health and CMV-seronegative. The chain has TRBV15 and TRBJ2-1, with TRBD2 matching 15 bases. Sequences were obtained from PBMCs. CDR3 protein: CATSPGLAGGYEQFF. CDR3 DNA sequence: TGTGCCACCAGCCCAGGACTAGCGGGAGGGTATGAGCAGTTCTTC.